A selection of T cell receptor beta chains follows, all from one sample in a study of shared clonotypes between healthy human individuals. Profiled with immunoSEQ multiplex PCR; TCRdb holds only in-frame clones, not every one. The sample includes more than 1 million clones, around 82% seen only once; the top ten take more than 0.5%. Input material: memory CD4+ T cells from PBMCs. The source of these receptors is a young man in good health. Some clones in this sample may be carry-over from other donors' samples. Each CDR3 is given with its conserved first and last residue. D genes are given only for firm matches. Where a row states a size, it is once, few, many or the class of an expanded clone; other rows omit it.

NA TRBJ2-7 TRBV20-1 NA CSASERYEQYF TGCAGTGCTAGCGAAAGGTACGAGCAGTACTTC
NA TRBJ1-2 TRBV18 NA CASSRDSGFYGYTF TGTGCCAGCTCGCGCGACAGTGGATTCTATGGCTACACCTTC
NA TRBJ1-1 TRBV5-1 NA CASSLSGPVNTEAFF TGCGCCAGCAGTTTGAGCGGGCCGGTGAACACTGAAGCTTTCTTT
NA TRBJ2-5 TRBV7-2 NA CASSLMGETQYF TGTGCCAGCAGCTTAATGGGAGAGACCCAGTACTTC
NA TRBJ1-4 TRBV5-4 NA CASSLDTGATNEKLFF TGTGCCAGCAGCCTGGATACAGGCGCAACTAATGAAAAACTGTTTTTT
NA TRBJ2-3 TRBV11-2 TRBD2 CASSLGGLAGRWDTQYF TGTGCCAGCAGCTTAGGAGGACTAGCGGGGCGGTGGGATACGCAGTATTTT
NA TRBJ1-3 TRBV9 NA CASSTQGYSGNTIYF TGTGCCAGCAGCACCCAGGGTTACTCTGGAAACACCATATATTTT
NA TRBJ1-2 TRBV5-4 TRBD1 CASSLTRQGIDGYTF TGTGCCAGCAGCTTGACCCGACAGGGGATCGATGGCTACACCTTC
NA TRBJ2-7 TRBV5-1 NA CASSSGSYYEQYF TGCGCCAGCAGCTCTGGGAGCTACTACGAGCAGTACTTC
few TRBJ2-1 TRBV19 NA CASTPGWAGNNEQFF TGTGCCAGTACCCCAGGTTGGGCGGGAAATAATGAGCAGTTCTTC
NA TRBJ1-2 TRBV7-9 NA CASSPKGGHYGYTF TGTGCCAGCAGCCCCAAAGGGGGGCACTATGGCTACACCTTC
NA TRBJ2-5 TRBV6-5 NA CASSGGAAAQETQYF TGTGCCAGCAGTGGGGGGGCCGCCGCCCAGGAGACCCAGTACTTC
NA TRBJ2-3 TRBV28 NA CASSPPGVAIDTQYF TGTGCCAGCAGTCCCCCGGGGGTAGCGATAGATACGCAGTATTTT
NA TRBJ2-2 TRBV28 TRBD1 CAVLGQGKTGELFF TGTGCCGTCCTGGGACAGGGAAAAACCGGGGAGCTGTTTTTT
NA TRBJ2-3 TRBV27 TRBD1 CASSSYRGLTDTQYF TGTGCCAGCAGTTCCTACAGGGGGCTCACAGATACGCAGTATTTT
NA TRBJ2-7 TRBV7-6 NA CASSDAPSSYEQYF TGTGCCAGCAGCGACGCCCCCAGCTCCTACGAGCAGTACTTC
once TRBJ2-1 TRBV5-1 TRBD2 CASSTLAGGLYNEQFF TGCGCCAGCAGCACCCTAGCGGGAGGGCTCTACAATGAGCAGTTCTTC
NA TRBJ2-7 TRBV5-6 NA CASSSGPVYEQYF TGTGCCAGCAGCTCAGGACCGGTTTACGAGCAGTACTTC
few TRBJ2-1 TRBV11-2 NA CASRSPAGYNEQFF TGTGCCAGCAGGTCCCCGGCAGGCTACAATGAGCAGTTCTTC
NA TRBJ1-1 TRBV7-2 TRBD1 CASSFQGAVVAFF TGTGCCAGCAGCTTCCAGGGGGCAGTAGTAGCTTTCTTT
NA TRBJ2-6 TRBV10-3 NA CAINKDKAGANVLTF TGTGCCATCAACAAGGACAAAGCGGGGGCCAACGTCCTGACTTTC
once TRBJ2-1 TRBV5-6 NA CASSPGLVYNEQFF TGTGCCAGCAGCCCCGGACTGGTCTACAATGAGCAGTTCTTC
NA TRBJ2-6 TRBV27 TRBD1 CASSSTGAGANVLTF TGTGCCAGCAGTTCAACAGGGGCTGGGGCCAACGTCCTGACTTTC
NA TRBJ2-5 TRBV25-1 NA CASSVPGGPEETQYF TGTGCCAGCAGTGTCCCCGGGGGGCCCGAAGAGACCCAGTACTTC
few TRBJ1-1 TRBV15 NA CATSRQLGTEAFF TGTGCCACCAGCAGACAGTTGGGCACTGAAGCTTTCTTT
NA TRBJ1-4 TRBV7-2 NA CASSRRALGSNNEKLFF TGTGCCAGCAGCCGACGTGCCCTAGGGTCAAATAATGAAAAACTGTTTTTT
many TRBJ2-7 TRBV28 TRBD2 CASSFPGLAGRGDYEQYF TGTGCCAGCAGTTTTCCGGGACTAGCGGGGAGAGGCGACTACGAGCAGTACTTC
NA TRBJ2-1 TRBV11-3 NA CASSLEGGDKQFF TGTGCCAGCAGCTTAGAAGGGGGGGACAAGCAGTTCTTC
many TRBJ2-1 TRBV29-1 TRBD1 CSVEVQGQGGFDEQFF TGCAGCGTTGAAGTCCAAGGACAGGGGGGCTTCGATGAGCAGTTCTTC
NA TRBJ1-4 TRBV5-1 TRBD1 CASSWETGSGEKLFF TGCGCCAGCAGCTGGGAGACAGGGAGCGGAGAAAAACTGTTTTTT
NA TRBJ2-7 TRBV19 NA CASSFPGRGTYEQYF TGTGCCAGTAGTTTCCCCGGAAGGGGGACCTACGAGCAGTACTTC
NA TRBJ1-2 TRBV28 NA CASSLGVSGVHYGYTF TGTGCCAGCAGTTTGGGTGTGTCAGGGGTGCACTATGGCTACACCTTC
NA TRBJ2-7 TRBV11-2 NA CASSLSQQQYF TGTGCCAGCAGCTTATCCCAACAGCAGTACTTC
NA TRBJ1-2 TRBV28 NA CASSFRGLDGYTF TGTGCCAGCAGTTTCCGGGGGTTGGATGGCTACACCTTC
many TRBJ2-1 TRBV14 TRBD2 CASSQQTSGVGKQFF TGTGCCAGCAGCCAGCAGACTAGCGGAGTTGGGAAGCAGTTCTTC
once TRBJ1-5 TRBV6-6 NA CASSYSIRKSNQPQHF TGTGCCAGCAGTTACTCGATCAGGAAGAGCAATCAGCCCCAGCATTTT
NA TRBJ1-2 TRBV7-3 TRBD1 CASSDFAGGRYGYTF TGTGCCAGCAGCGACTTCGCAGGGGGCCGATATGGCTACACCTTC
NA TRBJ1-1 TRBV6-1 NA CASRMRSMNTEAFF TGTGCCAGCAGAATGAGGTCCATGAACACTGAAGCTTTCTTT
few TRBJ1-5 TRBV7-9 NA CASSARSRDGLNQPQHF TGTGCCAGCAGCGCAAGGTCCCGGGACGGACTCAATCAGCCCCAGCATTTT
NA TRBJ2-1 TRBV6-5 NA CASSYDPYSYNEQFF TGTGCCAGCAGTTACGACCCTTACTCCTACAATGAGCAGTTCTTC
NA TRBJ2-2 TRBV30 NA CAWSQGNTGELFF TGTGCCTGGAGTCAGGGGAACACCGGGGAGCTGTTTTTT
few TRBJ1-2 TRBV28 NA CASSLMRVTNYGYTF TGTGCCAGCAGTTTAATGAGGGTAACTAACTATGGCTACACCTTC
NA TRBJ2-1 TRBV28 TRBD2 CASSRLAGAHNEQFF TGTGCCAGCAGCCGACTAGCGGGCGCCCACAATGAGCAGTTCTTC
NA TRBJ1-1 TRBV7-3 NA CATANRGRTEAFF TGTGCCACCGCAAATAGGGGACGCACTGAAGCTTTCTTT
NA TRBJ2-7 TRBV7-2 NA CASSIGPSYEQYF TGTGCCAGCAGCATAGGGCCCTCCTACGAGCAGTACTTC
NA TRBJ1-4 TRBV15 NA CATSRDPVQGEKLFF TGTGCCACCAGCAGAGATCCGGTCCAAGGGGAAAAACTGTTTTTT
NA TRBJ1-4 TRBV5-1 TRBD1 CASSLLTGGAEKLFF TGCGCCAGCAGCTTGTTGACAGGGGGCGCCGAAAAACTGTTTTTT
once TRBJ2-5 TRBV19 TRBD2 CASSITGLAGGPETQYF TGTGCCAGTAGTATCACGGGACTAGCGGGAGGGCCGGAGACCCAGTACTTC
NA TRBJ2-6 TRBV4-3 NA CASSQDPGRGLSGANVLTF TGCGCCAGCAGCCAAGATCCAGGCAGGGGACTCTCTGGGGCCAACGTCCTGACTTTC
NA TRBJ1-1 TRBV28 NA CASSLYSANTEAFF TGTGCCAGCAGTTTGTATAGCGCGAACACTGAAGCTTTCTTT
NA TRBJ1-1 TRBV6-5 NA CASRHRAGETEAFF TGTGCCAGCAGGCACAGGGCAGGAGAAACTGAAGCTTTCTTT
few TRBJ1-4 TRBV5-8 NA CASRGRGKEKLFF TGTGCCAGCAGAGGGCGGGGAAAAGAAAAACTGTTTTTT
NA TRBJ2-2 TRBV10-1 NA CASSGRTNTGELFF TGCGCCAGCAGTGGCCGGACGAACACCGGGGAGCTGTTTTTT
NA TRBJ2-5 TRBV27 NA CASSSNPPETQYF TGTGCCAGCAGTTCCAACCCGCCGGAGACCCAGTACTTC
NA TRBJ2-6 TRBV5-6 NA CASSLGPSGANVLTF TGTGCCAGCAGCCTGGGGCCCTCTGGGGCCAACGTCCTGACTTTC
NA TRBJ2-7 TRBV5-1 NA CASSLDRVFYEQYF TGCGCCAGCAGCTTGGACAGGGTCTTCTACGAGCAGTACTTC
NA TRBJ1-1 TRBV10-2 NA CASSVHGGLDTEAFF TGCGCCAGCAGTGTGCACGGGGGGTTGGACACTGAAGCTTTCTTT
NA TRBJ2-3 TRBV7-9 TRBD2 CASSWGGATDTQYF TGTGCCAGCAGCTGGGGGGGTGCAACAGATACGCAGTATTTT
NA TRBJ1-5 TRBV7-8 NA CASSSQGMGNQPQHF TGTGCCAGCAGCAGTCAGGGAATGGGCAATCAGCCCCAGCATTTT
NA TRBJ1-4 TRBV28 TRBD1 CASAKPGTAEKLFF TGTGCCAGCGCCAAGCCCGGGACAGCAGAAAAACTGTTTTTT